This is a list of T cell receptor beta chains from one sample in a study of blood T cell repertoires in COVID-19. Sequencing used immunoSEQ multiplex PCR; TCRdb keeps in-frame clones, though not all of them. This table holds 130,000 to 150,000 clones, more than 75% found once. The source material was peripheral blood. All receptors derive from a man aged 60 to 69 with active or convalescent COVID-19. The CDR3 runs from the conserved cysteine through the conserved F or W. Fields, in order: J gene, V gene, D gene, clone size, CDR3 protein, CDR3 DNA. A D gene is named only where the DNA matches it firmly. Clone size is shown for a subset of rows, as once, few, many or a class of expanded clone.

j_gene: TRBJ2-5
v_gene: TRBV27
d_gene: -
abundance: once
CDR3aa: CASSIYRQETQYF
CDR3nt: TGTGCCAGCAGTATTTATCGCCAAGAGACCCAGTACTTC

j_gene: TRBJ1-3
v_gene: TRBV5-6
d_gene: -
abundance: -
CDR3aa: CASSLRLTGGNTIYF
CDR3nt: TGTGCCAGCAGCTTGCGCCTTACGGGAGGAAACACCATATATTTT

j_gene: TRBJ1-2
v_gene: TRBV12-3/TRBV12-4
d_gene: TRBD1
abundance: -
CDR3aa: CASSPTGSYGYTF
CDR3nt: TGTGCCAGCAGCCCGACAGGGTCCTATGGCTACACCTTC

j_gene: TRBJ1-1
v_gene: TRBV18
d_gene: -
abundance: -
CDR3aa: CASSPKTGGNTEAFF
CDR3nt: TGTGCCAGCTCACCCAAAACGGGGGGGAACACTGAAGCTTTCTTT

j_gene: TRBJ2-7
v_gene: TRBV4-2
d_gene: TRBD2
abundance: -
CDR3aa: CASSQVNGRASHEQYF
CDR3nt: TGTGCCAGCAGCCAAGTGAACGGGAGGGCCTCCCACGAGCAGTACTTC

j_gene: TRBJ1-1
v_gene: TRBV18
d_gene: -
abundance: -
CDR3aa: CASSPPNQAQTEAFF
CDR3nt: TGTGCCAGCTCACCACCAAACCAGGCCCAGACTGAAGCTTTCTTT

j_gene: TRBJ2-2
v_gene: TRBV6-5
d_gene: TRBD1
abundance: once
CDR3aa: CASTAQGARTGELFF
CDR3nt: TGTGCCAGCACAGCACAGGGGGCGCGTACCGGGGAGCTGTTTTTT

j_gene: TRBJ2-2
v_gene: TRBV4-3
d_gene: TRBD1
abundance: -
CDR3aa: CASSQDRHRGRTGELFF
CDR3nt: TGCGCCAGCAGCCAAGATAGGCACAGGGGGCGAACCGGGGAGCTGTTTTTT

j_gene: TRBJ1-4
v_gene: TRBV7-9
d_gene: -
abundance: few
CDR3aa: CASSSLEGEKLFF
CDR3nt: TGTGCCAGCAGCAGCCTAGAGGGTGAAAAACTGTTTTTT

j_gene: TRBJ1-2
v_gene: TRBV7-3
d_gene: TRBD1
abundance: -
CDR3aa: CASSPRTGHGGYTF
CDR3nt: TGTGCCAGCAGCCCGCGGACAGGTCATGGGGGCTACACCTTC

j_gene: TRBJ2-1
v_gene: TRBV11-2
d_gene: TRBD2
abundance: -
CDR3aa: CASSPLGRTRLSEQFF
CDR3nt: TGTGCCAGCAGCCCCCTAGGGAGGACTAGACTCTCTGAGCAGTTCTTC

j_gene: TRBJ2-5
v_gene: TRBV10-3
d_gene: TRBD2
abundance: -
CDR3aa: CAIRIAGGGQETQYF
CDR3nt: TGTGCCATCAGGATAGCGGGAGGGGGACAAGAGACCCAGTACTTC

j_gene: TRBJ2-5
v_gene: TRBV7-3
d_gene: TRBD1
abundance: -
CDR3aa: CASSLAGTEEETQYF
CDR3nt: TGTGCCAGCAGCTTAGCCGGGACAGAGGAAGAGACCCAGTACTTC

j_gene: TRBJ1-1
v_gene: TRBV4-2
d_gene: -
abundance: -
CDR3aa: CASSQDAAGAAVTEAFF
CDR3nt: TGTGCCAGCAGCCAAGACGCTGCGGGGGCGGCAGTCACTGAAGCTTTCTTT

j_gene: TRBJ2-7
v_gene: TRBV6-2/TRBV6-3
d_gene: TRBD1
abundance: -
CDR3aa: CASSRLGQGYEQYF
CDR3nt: TGTGCCAGCAGCCGTTTGGGACAGGGATACGAGCAGTACTTC

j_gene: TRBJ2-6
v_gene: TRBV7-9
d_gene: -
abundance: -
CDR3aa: CASAIAGANVLTF
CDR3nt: TGTGCCAGCGCCATCGCTGGGGCCAACGTCCTGACTTTC

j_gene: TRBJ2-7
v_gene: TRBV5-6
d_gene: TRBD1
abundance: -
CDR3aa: CASSAYRDRAYEQYF
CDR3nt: TGTGCCAGCAGCGCCTACCGGGACAGAGCCTACGAGCAGTACTTC

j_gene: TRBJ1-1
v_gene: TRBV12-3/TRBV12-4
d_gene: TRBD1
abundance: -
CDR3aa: CASSLVQGAAFF
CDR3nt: TGTGCCAGCAGTCTCGTACAGGGGGCAGCTTTCTTT

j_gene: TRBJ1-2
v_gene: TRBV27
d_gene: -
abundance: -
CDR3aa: CASSPTGPYGYTF
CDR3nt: TGTGCCAGCAGTCCGACAGGACCCTATGGCTACACCTTC

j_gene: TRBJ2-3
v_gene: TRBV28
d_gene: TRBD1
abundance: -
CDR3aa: CASSLNRGLSDTQYF
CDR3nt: TGTGCCAGCAGCCTAAACAGGGGTTTAAGCGATACGCAGTATTTT

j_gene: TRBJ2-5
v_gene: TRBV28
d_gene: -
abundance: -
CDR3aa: CASSLKATGETQYF
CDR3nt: TGTGCCAGCAGTTTAAAGGCGACTGGGGAGACCCAGTACTTC

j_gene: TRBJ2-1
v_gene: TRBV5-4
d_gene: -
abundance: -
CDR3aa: CASSRRDSNGQFF
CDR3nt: TGTGCCAGCAGCCGGAGGGACTCCAACGGGCAGTTCTTC